A single sample gave rise to the 16 T cell receptor beta chains below, sequenced in a study of cytomegalovirus exposure and HLA in healthy donors. Primers: 60 Vbeta forward and 13 Jbeta reverse. The assay was immunoSEQ multiplex PCR, and TCRdb's table has in-frame clones only and misses some. This sample has about 56,000 clones; about four fifths occur once, and the top ten carry around 1.5%. Sequenced material: PBMCs. The receptor set was obtained from a middle-aged man in good health and CMV-seronegative.

V gene TRBV14 combines with J gene TRBJ1-2; TRBD1 agrees at 8 bases. This CDR3 region has 14 residues. Per the germline V gene, CDR1 is SGHDN and CDR2 is FVKESK. J gave up 7 bases and V 0 bases, and 4 bases lay outside the gene matches. CDR3 sequence reads: CASSQDRGRVGYTF. CDR3 nucleotides: TGTGCCAGCAGCCAAGACAGGGGGCGCGTTGGCTACACCTTC.

This clone turned up a few times. This chain connects TRBV7-8 to TRBJ1-1; TRBD1 aligns across 9 bases. V lost 5 bases, J lost 3 bases, and 19 bases stayed unmatched. The CDR3 length is 19 residues. Germline assignment: CDR1 SGHVS and CDR2 FQNEAQ. In DNA, the CDR3 is TGTGCCAGCAGCCCCAAGGCCGGCGGACAGGGGTATTGGGACACTGAAGCTTTCTTT. This encodes CASSPKAGGQGYWDTEAFF.

The chain is built from TRBV25-1 and TRBJ1-1; D not resolved. In germline, CDR1 is MGHDK, CDR2 SYGVNS. This CDR3 comprises 12 residues. Trimming removed 1 base from V and 4 bases from J, with 4 bases in between. CDR3: CASSEFGTEAFF. The CDR3 DNA sequence: TGTGCCAGCAGTGAATTCGGCACTGAAGCTTTCTTT.

The rearrangement links TRBV7-2 to TRBJ2-7; a weak D match, TRBD2 (6 bases). The CDR3 has 16 amino acids. The germline gives CDR1 SGHTA, CDR2 FQGNSA. Trimming cost V 0 bases and J 0 bases, with 12 bases left between them. The CDR3 spells CASSLASRESSYEQYF. CDR3 DNA sequence: TGTGCCAGCAGCTTAGCGAGTCGGGAGTCCTCCTACGAGCAGTACTTC.

The chain couples TRBV19 to TRBJ1-2, with 9 bases fitting TRBD1. The CDR3 consists of 14 residues. V shed 6 bases, J shed 7 bases, and the junction held 9 bases outside the gene matches. CDR1 and CDR2 (germline): LNHDA, SQIVND (reference sequence). As DNA, the CDR3 is TGTGCCAGTAGAAGTGGACAGGGGCTTGGTGGCTACACCTTC. It translates to CASRSGQGLGGYTF. Filled out from reference TRBV19 and TRBJ1-2, the complete variable domain reads DGGITQSPKYLFRKEGQNVTLSCEQNLNHDAMYWYRQDPGQGLRLIYYSQIVNDFQKGDIAEGYSVSREKKESFPLTVTSAQKNPTAFYLCASRSGQGLGGYTFGSGTRLTVV.

This clone was seen just once. J is TRBJ2-7 and V is TRBV6-5, with 7 bases fitting TRBD1. The trim removed 0 bases at V and 8 bases at J, leaving 10 bases unmatched. This CDR3 has 15 amino acids. Germline assignment: CDR1 MNHEY and CDR2 SVGAGI. The DNA for the CDR3 is TGTGCCAGCAGTTACTCGACTACAGGGGTGAGCAAGCAGTACTTC. Amino acid sequence: CASSYSTTGVSKQYF.

This clone was observed a single time. The genes are TRBV6-1 and TRBJ2-3; the match to TRBD2 covers 9 bases. Germline CDR1 and CDR2: MNHNS and SASEGT. J lost 4 bases, V lost 5 bases, and 7 bases had no gene match. This CDR3 contains 15 residues. This CDR3 is CASSQSGGPSDTQYF. In DNA, the CDR3 is TGTGCCAGCAGTCAGAGCGGGGGGCCCTCAGATACGCAGTATTTT.

The genes are TRBV28 and TRBJ1-6; the D gene is possibly TRBD1 (5 bases). In germline, CDR1 is MDHEN, CDR2 SYDVKM. The CDR3 extends over 12 amino acids. V lost 6 bases to trimming and J lost 9 bases, with 9 bases between them. In nucleotides, the CDR3 is TGTGCCAGCAGAACAGGAAGTTCACCCCTCCACTTT. Amino acid sequence: CASRTGSSPLHF.

This chain joins TRBV28 and TRBJ2-3, with TRBD2 identical over 7 bases. The trim removed 6 bases at V and 2 bases at J, leaving 5 bases unmatched. Germline-derived CDR1 and CDR2 are MDHEN and SYDVKM. The CDR3 consists of 14 residues. The CDR3 loop reads CASSLRGNTDTQYF. The CDR3 DNA sequence: TGTGCCAGCAGCCTGCGGGGGAACACAGATACGCAGTATTTT.

The CDR3 protein is CASSVTGNYQETQYF. The CDR3 DNA reads as TGTGCCAGCAGCGTCACCGGGAACTACCAAGAGACCCAGTACTTC. The chain combines TRBV9 with TRBJ2-5; D is perhaps TRBD2 (5 bases). Germline V CDR1 and CDR2: SGDLS, YYNGEE. This CDR3 spans 15 amino acids. The germline V and J ends were trimmed by 2 bases and 0 bases, with 11 bases remaining between them. The full variable domain, completed using reference TRBV9 and TRBJ2-5, is DSGVTQTPKHLITATGQRVTLRCSPRSGDLSVYWYQQSLDQGLQFLIQYYNGEERAKGNILERFSAQQFPDLHSELNLSSLELGDSALYFCASSVTGNYQETQYFGPGTRLLVL.

This chain joins TRBV4-1 and TRBJ2-2; TRBD1 matches 7 bases. The CDR3 extends over 15 amino acids. With 4 bases clipped from V and 0 bases from J, the junction kept 2 bases outside the gene matches. Germline CDR1 is MGHRA and CDR2 is YSYEKL. The CDR3 reads CASSRGTANTGELFF. In DNA, the CDR3 is TGCGCCAGCAGCCGGGGGACAGCGAACACCGGGGAGCTGTTTTTT.

Remarks on this clone: The same CDR3 arises from other DNA sequences in this sample as well. The chain couples TRBV5-6 to TRBJ1-2; D remains ambiguous. Germline V gene lookup returns CDR1 SGHDT and CDR2 YYEEEE. The CDR3 consists of 14 residues. V was clipped by 0 bases and J by 0 bases, with 6 bases between them. This chain's CDR3 is CASSLGHTNYGYTF. As DNA, the CDR3 is TGTGCCAGCAGCTTGGGACACACTAACTATGGCTACACCTTC.

CDR3 in amino acids: CASGGYLYGYTF. CDR3 bases: TGTGCCAGCGGCGGATATCTCTATGGCTACACCTTC. The chain has TRBV28 and TRBJ1-2; the D is unclear. The germline gives CDR1 MDHEN, CDR2 SYDVKM. This CDR3 has 12 amino acids. V dropped 8 bases and J dropped 4 bases, with 11 bases sitting between them.

The V gene is TRBV7-9, the J gene TRBJ2-3; 9 bases fit TRBD2. V lost 5 bases to trimming and J lost 3 bases; unmatched junction nucleotides: 15. Germline CDR1 is SEHNR and CDR2 is FQNEAQ (reference sequence). There are 18 residues in the CDR3. CDR3 sequence (DNA): TGTGCCAGCAGCCCAGGTTCGATGGCTAGCGGGGATACAGATACGCAGTATTTT. Protein product: CASSPGSMASGDTDTQYF.

The chain recombines TRBV15 with TRBJ2-7; possibly TRBD2 for D (6 bases). Germline lookup yields CDR1 LNHNV and CDR2 YYDKDF (reference sequence). V was clipped by 8 bases and J by 0 bases, with 14 bases between them. This CDR3 is 14 amino acids long. The CDR3 sequence: CATAPGRTSYEQYV. The CDR3 region has the DNA TGTGCCACCGCCCCGGGGAGGACCTCCTACGAGCAGTACGTC.

The chain has TRBV7-8 and TRBJ2-2, with TRBD2 as a possible D gene (5 bases). CDR3 length: 15 residues. Germline V lookup: CDR1 SGHVS, CDR2 FQNEAQ. Trimming took off 5 bases at V and 7 bases at J, with 17 bases between the two ends. The CDR3 region is CASSPVRGPVGELFF. The CDR3 DNA sequence: TGTGCCAGCAGCCCAGTACGGGGTCCCGTCGGGGAGCTGTTTTTT.